This TCR beta chain was identified during a study of T cells after yellow fever vaccination (dated by TCRdb to between 2017 and 2020). Looking at the study overall: The SMART-Seq v4 Ultra Low Input RNA kit was used to prepare libraries from fractions with low cell numbers. To follow T-cell clones before and after primary and booster YFV17D yellow fever vaccination, bulk TCR alpha and beta repertoires were sequenced over time. Two healthy male donors, one aged 18 to 30 and one aged 30 to 40 years, made up the cohort. Blood was collected at multiple timepoints before and after primary and secondary immunization, and bulk PBMC replicates and cell subsets were isolated. The full study reports these points: Computational filtering was needed because FACS-sorted repertoires could contain abundant contaminating clonotypes from the bulk population. The secondary T-cell response was weaker than the primary response but faster, peaking on day 5 instead of day 15. A small fraction of clonotypes showed up in both the CD4 and CD8 compartments, probably as a result of convergent recombination. Only a couple of donors were included in the study, so the extent to which the findings can be generalized is limited. Most clones expanded after primary vaccination (approximately 95% of CD4 and 80% to 90% of CD8) were re-detected after the booster, suggesting that broad memory maintenance occurred.

Sequenced using an Illumina NovaSeq 6000. Synthesis of TCR cDNA relied on 5'RACE template switching, a step that introduced a universal primer site along with unique molecular identifiers. Priming for cDNA synthesis came from both the TCR alpha and TCR beta constant segments. Two PCR steps were used to amplify libraries, with sample barcodes and sequencing adapters being added in the second step. Sequencing of the libraries was done on either Illumina HiSeq 2500 (2x100 bp) or NovaSeq (2x150 bp). The original methods were these. MIGEC handled demultiplexing of reads and collapsing into UMI consensus sequences, while MiXCR performed V(D)J alignment. Vaccine-responding clonotypes were identified with edgeR using replicate PBMC samples, with FDR below 0.01 and a log2 fold change above 5 up to day 15 being required. Each bulk clonotype was labeled CD4 or CD8 based on which sequenced repertoire, CD4 or CD8, contained the clonotype at higher abundance. Through fastp at Q25 and MiXCR, TCRdb rebuilt clones from the public reads, retaining in-frame beta chains. Identical CDR3 protein sequences are pooled into one entry, listed with their most common genes and DNA. TCRdb, not the original authors, processed these V and J calls. In all, the sample holds some 300,000 distinct CDR3 sequences, and 8.7% of those were seen once. The top ten constitute 3% to 3.5% of the sample.

This clonotype was observed a handful of times. The specificity of this receptor is unknown. Base-call qualities are not available, and no considerably larger clone is one nucleotide away. From the cysteine through the phenylalanine, the CDR3 covers 19 amino acids. Just the 57-base CDR3 DNA is kept, in frame starting at base 1. The germline V gene supplies CDR1 SGHRS and CDR2 YFSETQ. The germline ends are 21 bases apart after V is trimmed by 2 bases and J by 0 bases. Sample treatment or condition, as interpreted from the label and publication: live attenuated yellow fever vaccine strain. A standard Ficoll-Paque protocol was used to isolate PBMCs from peripheral blood. Dynabeads CD4 and CD8 positive selection kits were used to isolate the CD4 and CD8 T-cell fractions. TriZol was used to extract RNA from bulk PBMCs, CD4 and CD8 fractions, and dextramer-positive and dextramer-negative fractions.

This material consisted of CD4+ T cells sorted from PBMCs, taken 5 days after the yellow fever booster vaccination. The V and J segments used are TRBV5-1 and TRBJ2-4; TRBD2 could be the D gene, as 6 bases match. This receptor was obtained from a man between 18 and 29 years old who received the YFV17D yellow fever vaccine. The CDR3 loop reads CASSFTRGASEVAKNIQYF. The sequenced DNA: TGCGCCAGCAGCTTCACGAGAGGGGCTAGCGAGGTAGCCAAAAACATTCAGTACTTC.